What follows are 13 T cell receptor beta chains derived from one specimen sequenced in a study of beta chain features in type 1 diabetes. Their cognate antigens are unknown. Study-wide results and caveats: Type 1 diabetes patients had moderately but significantly shorter TCRB CDR3s in all four CD4+ subsets.

Reverse transcription of all isolated RNA meant that expressed TCRB transcripts were sequenced. The assay was immunoSEQ multiplex PCR, and TCRdb's table has in-frame clones only and misses some. The repertoire has more than 100,000 clones, around 9% of them found once; the top ten carry roughly 0.75%. Sequences were obtained from central memory CD4+ T cells from blood. These receptors were collected from a man between 25 and 39 years old with type 1 diabetes.

The V gene is TRBV4-2, the J gene TRBJ2-5, with D possibly being TRBD2 (6 bases). The ends were cut back, 5 bases at V and 3 bases at J, with 16 bases in the middle. Germline lookup yields CDR1 LGHNA and CDR2 YNFKEQ. The CDR3 has 15 residues. DNA for the CDR3: TGTGCCAGCAGCGAACGTGGGGGGACCAAAGAGACCCAGTACTTC. Its protein product is CASSERGGTKETQYF.

J is TRBJ1-2 and V is TRBV28; 8 bases match TRBD1. Trimming at V came to 6 bases and at J to 4 bases, leaving 7 bases not matched to a gene. Germline V gene data show CDR1 as MDHEN and CDR2 as SYDVKM. The CDR3 has 14 amino acids. CDR3 sequence (DNA): TGTGCCAGCAGCCCATCAGGGGGCTTCTATGGCTACACCTTC. Protein product: CASSPSGGFYGYTF.

This clone was observed many times. The chain uses TRBV29-1 and TRBJ2-7, with D perhaps matching TRBD1 (6 bases). Trimming removed 7 bases from V and 6 bases from J, with 16 bases in between. This CDR3 has 12 amino acids. Germline CDR1 and CDR2: SQVTM and ANQGSEA. The DNA for the CDR3 is TGCAGCGGTTCCACAGGGAACGGCGAGCAGTACTTC. Its protein product is CSGSTGNGEQYF.

The chain carries TRBV7-9 and TRBJ1-6; TRBD1 might be the D (5 bases). Per the germline V gene, CDR1 is SEHNR and CDR2 is FQNEAQ (reference sequence). CDR3 length equals 13 residues. V was cut by 4 bases and J by 9 bases, with 10 bases left in between. The CDR3 reads CASSSGGGSPLHF. The CDR3 bases are TGTGCCAGCAGCTCTGGGGGGGGTTCACCCCTCCACTTT.

The chain has TRBV7-9 and TRBJ2-3; D remains unclear. The ends were cut back, 5 bases at V and 2 bases at J, with 11 bases in the middle. The CDR3 runs to 14 residues. Germline lookup yields CDR1 SEHNR and CDR2 FQNEAQ (reference sequence). The CDR3 loop reads CASSPTSTTDTQYF. The DNA of the CDR3 is TGTGCCAGCAGCCCTACCTCAACCACAGATACGCAGTATTTT.

This rearrangement joins TRBV5-6 to TRBJ2-5; TRBD1 might be the D (6 bases). The germline gives CDR1 SGHDT, CDR2 YYEEEE. The CDR3 spans 14 residues. Trimming removed 4 bases from V and 5 bases from J, with 15 bases in between. The CDR3 sequence: CASSKDRVVETQYF. The CDR3 DNA is TGTGCCAGCAGCAAGGACAGAGTGGTGGAGACCCAGTACTTC. Full variable domain (outside the CDR3, taken from reference TRBV5-6 and TRBJ2-5): DAGVTQSPTHLIKTRGQQVTLRCSPKSGHDTVSWYQQALGQGPQFIFQYYEEEERQRGNFPDRFSGHQFPNYSSELNVNALLLGDSALYLCASSKDRVVETQYFGPGTRLLVL.

The genes are TRBV27 and TRBJ2-3, with TRBD2 matching over 9 bases. CDR3 length: 15 amino acids. CDR1 MNHEY and CDR2 SMNVEV come from the germline V gene (reference sequence). V trimming: 8 bases; J trimming: 10 bases; junction bases outside the gene matches: 16. CDR3 amino acids: CASRSRRGGLEPQYF. CDR3 nucleotide sequence: TGTGCCAGCCGTAGTAGGCGGGGGGGCCTCGAGCCGCAGTATTTT.

The chain has TRBV7-2 and TRBJ1-4; 10 positions agree with TRBD1. In germline, CDR1 is SGHTA, CDR2 FQGNSA. With 5 bases clipped from V and 5 bases from J, the junction kept 2 bases outside the gene matches. The CDR3 covers 14 residues. CDR3 protein: CASSPDRGNEKLFF. The CDR3 region has the DNA TGTGCCAGCAGCCCGGACAGGGGGAATGAAAAACTGTTTTTT. The whole variable domain, filled in from reference TRBV7-2 and TRBJ1-4, reads GAGVSQSPSNKVTEKGKDVELRCDPISGHTALYWYRQSLGQGLEFLIYFQGNSAPDKSGLPSDRFSAERTGGSVSTLTIQRTQQEDSAVYLCASSPDRGNEKLFFGSGTQLSVL.

The chain has TRBV5-8 and TRBJ2-2; D not resolved. The germline CDR1 and CDR2 sequences are SGHTS and YDEGEE. Trimming took 7 bases from V and 7 from J, leaving 20 bases between them. The CDR3 is 15 amino acids. CDR3 bases: TGTGCCAGCCAAATAGGCCAGGTGCCGGACGGGGAGCTGTTTTTT. The encoded protein is CASQIGQVPDGELFF.

The chain uses TRBV7-9 and TRBJ1-1; maybe TRBD1 (6 bases). Looked up from germline, CDR1 is SEHNR and CDR2 is FQNEAQ (reference sequence). V was shortened by 1 base and J by 5 bases, with 11 bases between the two germline ends. CDR3 length: 14 amino acids. The CDR3 protein is CASSLEGGGTEAFF. CDR3 DNA: TGTGCCAGCAGCTTAGAAGGGGGTGGGACTGAAGCTTTCTTT.

The chain combines TRBV4-1 with TRBJ1-1; 7 nucleotides line up with TRBD1. J gave up 7 bases and V 0 bases, and 2 bases lay outside the gene matches. The CDR3 spans 13 residues. Germline CDR1 is MGHRA and CDR2 is YSYEKL. The CDR3 nucleotides read TGCGCCAGCAGCCAAGATCGGGACAGTGAAGCTTTCTTT. Protein product: CASSQDRDSEAFF.

In its sample, this clone was seen many times. The chain links TRBV7-2 to TRBJ1-5; D remains unclear. Trimming took 1 base from V and 0 from J, leaving 10 bases between them. There are 16 residues in the CDR3. CDR1 and CDR2 (germline): SGHTA, FQGNSA. The CDR3 nucleotides read TGTGCCAGCAGCTTAGGTTATGTTTATAGCAATCAGCCCCAGCATTTT. It is translated as CASSLGYVYSNQPQHF.

The V and J genes are TRBV14 and TRBJ2-3; a weak D match, TRBD2 (6 bases). The germline gives CDR1 SGHDN, CDR2 FVKESK. Trimming left V 1 base short and J 6 bases short, with 8 bases between. This CDR3 has 13 residues. CDR3 region: CASSQGRADTQYF. The CDR3 bases are TGTGCCAGCAGCCAAGGGAGGGCCGATACGCAGTATTTT. The full variable domain, completed using reference TRBV14 and TRBJ2-3, is EAGVTQFPSHSVIEKGQTVTLRCDPISGHDNLYWYRRVMGKEIKFLLHFVKESKQDESGMPNNRFLAERTGGTYSTLKVQPAELEDSGVYFCASSQGRADTQYFGPGTRLTVL.